The next 16 T cell receptor beta chains were all read from a single sample in a study of blood T cell repertoires in COVID-19 (dated by TCRdb to about 2020). Library construction relied on the immunoSEQ multiplex PCR assay. This is the immuneACCESS table as TCRdb keeps it, with only in-frame sequences that have V and J called. A part of the clones is gone; compared with another copy, unresolved V genes explain less than half, and the rest is unexplained. The sample table contains over 300,000 clones; only one count was recorded for 85% to 90% of them. Jointly, the top ten make up 0.97% of the sample. Material for sequencing was PBMCs or T cells enriched from blood (not recorded which). All receptors come from a woman in her twenties or thirties with acute COVID-19.

Note on this clone: Other DNA sequences within the sample encode an identical CDR3. The chain has TRBV6-2 or TRBV6-3 and TRBJ1-2; 9 positions match TRBD1. This CDR3 comprises 13 residues. The V segment lost 5 bases and the J segment 5 bases; nucleotides outside the gene matches: 3. Germline V gene data show CDR1 as MNHEY and CDR2 as SVGEGT. CDR3 nucleotide sequence: TGTGCCAGCAGTCCCGGGACAGGGTATGGCTACACCTTC. Its protein product is CASSPGTGYGYTF.

This chain links TRBV4-2 with TRBJ2-7; no reliable D call. Trimming stripped 2 bases from V and 3 bases from J, with 20 bases between. Germline V gives CDR1 LGHNA, CDR2 YNFKEQ. CDR3 length equals 17 residues. The CDR3 bases are TGTGCCAGCAGCCAATCTCCCTGGAGCGCCGAATACTACGAGCAGTACTTC. Amino acid sequence: CASSQSPWSAEYYEQYF.

The chain has TRBV6-5 and TRBJ2-3, with 8 bases that match TRBD2. The CDR3 spans 16 residues. Germline V gene lookup returns CDR1 MNHEY and CDR2 SVGAGI. V was clipped by 2 bases and J by 2 bases; unmatched bases: 6. Here the CDR3 DNA reads TGTGCCAGCAGTTACGCCGGGGGGGGGCTCACAGATACGCAGTATTTT. Amino acid sequence: CASSYAGGGLTDTQYF.

The chain is built from TRBV5-1 and TRBJ1-3; a weak D match, TRBD1 (6 bases). CDR1 is SGHRS, CDR2 YFSETQ, per germline. The CDR3 covers 14 residues. V was pared by 0 bases and J by 2 bases, with 6 bases between. The CDR3 loop reads CASSLGDTGNTIYF. CDR3 coding DNA: TGCGCCAGCAGCTTGGGGGACACTGGAAACACCATATATTTT.

The genes are TRBV5-5 and TRBJ1-2; TRBD1 is a possible D gene (5 bases). The germline V gene encodes CDR1 SGHKS and CDR2 YYEKEE (reference sequence). Trimming removed 4 bases at V and 7 bases at J, with 29 bases between. The length of the CDR3 is 18 residues. CDR3 DNA: TGTGCCAGCAGCGGGAGGACATCCCCGGTTTCGGCTGGAGCTGGCTACACCTTC. Its translation is CASSGRTSPVSAGAGYTF.

The chain uses TRBV5-5 and TRBJ2-3, with D perhaps TRBD1 (7 bases). CDR3 size: 14 residues. Germline V gives CDR1 SGHKS, CDR2 YYEKEE (reference sequence). The ends were cut back, 4 bases at V and 4 bases at J, with 13 bases in the middle. The CDR3 is CASSPRDRADTQYF. CDR3 nucleotide sequence: TGTGCCAGCAGCCCGCGGGACAGAGCAGATACGCAGTATTTT.

The rearrangement uses TRBV25-1 and TRBJ1-1; D possibly corresponds to TRBD1 (5 bases). Deletions cut 8 bases from V and 2 bases from J, with 15 bases between. Germline CDR1 MGHDK, CDR2 SYGVNS. The CDR3 extends over 14 amino acids. The CDR3 nucleotides read TGTGCCAGCTCCCGTGGGGCTCTTAACACTGAAGCTTTCTTT. Encoded protein: CASSRGALNTEAFF. The complete variable domain, with remaining parts taken from reference TRBV25-1 and TRBJ1-1, reads EADIYQTPRYLVIGTGKKITLECSQTMGHDKMYWYQQDPGMELHLIHYSYGVNSTEKGDLSSESTVSRIRTEHFPLTLESARPSHTSQYLCASSRGALNTEAFFGQGTRLTVV.

This chain links TRBV18 with TRBJ2-1, with 14 nucleotides matching TRBD2. After removal of 2 bases from V and 4 bases from J, the junction contained 4 bases not matched to a gene. The CDR3 contains 17 residues. Germline CDR1 is KGHSH and CDR2 is LQKENI. CDR3 in DNA: TGTGCCAGCTCACCAGGGACTAGCGGGGGCCCTTACAATGAGCAGTTCTTC. It specifies CASSPGTSGGPYNEQFF.

V is TRBV5-5 and J is TRBJ1-1; D remains ambiguous. Germline CDR1 reads SGHKS; CDR2 reads YYEKEE (reference sequence). The CDR3 spans 15 residues. Trimming left V 1 base short and J 2 bases short, with 12 bases between. The CDR3 DNA is TGTGCCAGCAGCTTGTACGTCGTACTTAACACTGAAGCTTTCTTT. Its protein product is CASSLYVVLNTEAFF.

The chain links TRBV4-1 to TRBJ1-5, with 7 bases matching TRBD1. Per germline, CDR1 MGHRA and CDR2 YSYEKL. V dropped 1 base and J dropped 2; count of bases not matched to a gene: 5. This CDR3 is built from 16 residues. The CDR3 region has the DNA TGCGCCAGCAGCCAAGCCGGGACAGTGGGCAATCAGCCCCAGCATTTT. Its translation is CASSQAGTVGNQPQHF.

This sequence joins TRBV5-5 and TRBJ1-1; no clear D. The CDR3 covers 11 residues. Between the trimmed V and J ends, which lost 2 bases and 10 bases, there was a span of 9 bases. CDR1 SGHKS and CDR2 YYEKEE come from the germline V gene (reference sequence). The CDR3 nucleotides are TGTGCCAGCAGCTTAAAGCGGGTAGCTTTCTTT. The encoded protein is CASSLKRVAFF.

This clone was seen a few times. The rearrangement joins TRBV10-1 to TRBJ1-3; TRBD1 might be the D (6 bases). Germline V CDR1 and CDR2: WNHNN, SYGVQD (reference sequence). Trimming cost V 0 bases and J 3 bases, with 9 bases left between them. This CDR3 is built from 15 residues. CDR3 in DNA: TGCGCCAGCAGTGAGTCGACAGGCAATGGAAACACCATATATTTT. Translation gives CASSESTGNGNTIYF.

J is TRBJ1-5 and V is TRBV19; 9 positions agree with TRBD1. There are 18 residues in the CDR3. Germline V lookup: CDR1 LNHDA, CDR2 SQIVND (reference sequence). The V and J ends lost 2 bases and 3 bases, in that order; junction bases with no gene match: 11. The CDR3 coding sequence is TGTGCCAGTAGTATATATGGGGCGGACAGGGGACTCAATCAGCCCCAGCATTTT. It is translated as CASSIYGADRGLNQPQHF.

This clone has just one count. This rearrangement joins TRBV2 to TRBJ1-4; D is uncertain. The CDR3 covers 14 residues. V lost 10 bases to trimming and J lost 4 bases, with 16 bases between them. Germline V gene lookup returns CDR1 SNHLY and CDR2 FYNNEI. The CDR3 loop is CATHSRRDNEKLFF. In nucleotides, the CDR3 is TGTGCCACCCATAGTCGGAGAGATAATGAAAAACTGTTTTTT.

The chain joins TRBV13 to TRBJ1-1; a possible D gene is TRBD1 (5 bases). CDR1 is PRHDT, CDR2 FYEKMQ, per germline (reference sequence). Trimming took 2 bases from V and 1 from J, leaving 8 bases between them. The CDR3 is made up of 14 amino acids. The CDR3 DNA sequence: TGTGCCAGCAGCTTAATTACAGGGAACACTGAAGCTTTCTTT. It encodes CASSLITGNTEAFF.

The chain recombines TRBV28 with TRBJ1-6; TRBD1 matches 8 bases. V trimming: 4 bases; J trimming: 8 bases; junction bases outside the gene matches: 10. Germline V CDR1 and CDR2: MDHEN, SYDVKM. The CDR3 sequence is 16 residues long. The CDR3 DNA is TGTGCCAGCAGTTCCCCATGGACAGGGAGCGATTCACCCCTCCACTTT. Translating it yields CASSSPWTGSDSPLHF.